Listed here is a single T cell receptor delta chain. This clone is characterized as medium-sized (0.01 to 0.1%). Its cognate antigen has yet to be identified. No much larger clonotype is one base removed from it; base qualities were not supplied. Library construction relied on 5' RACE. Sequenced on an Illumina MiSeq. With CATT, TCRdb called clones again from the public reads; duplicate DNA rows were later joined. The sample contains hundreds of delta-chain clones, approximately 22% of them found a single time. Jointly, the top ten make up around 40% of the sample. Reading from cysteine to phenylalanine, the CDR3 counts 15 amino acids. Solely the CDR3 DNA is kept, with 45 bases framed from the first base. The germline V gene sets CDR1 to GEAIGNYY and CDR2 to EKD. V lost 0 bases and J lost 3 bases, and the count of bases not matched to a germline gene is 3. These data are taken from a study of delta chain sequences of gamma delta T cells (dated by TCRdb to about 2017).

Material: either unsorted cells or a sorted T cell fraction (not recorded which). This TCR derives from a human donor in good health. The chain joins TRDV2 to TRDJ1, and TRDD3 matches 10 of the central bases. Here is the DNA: TGTGCCTGTGACACCCTGGGGGATAATTCCGATAAACTCATCTTT. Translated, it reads CACDTLGDNSDKLIF.